Listed here is a single TCR beta chain. No cognate antigen has been identified for it. No much larger clone exists at a distance of one base, and base qualities are not known. Genomic DNA was isolated from the sorted cells so that the TCRbeta CDR3 region could be sequenced. The immunoSEQ Assay was used for sequencing of TCRbeta CDR3 regions. TCRdb obtained this table from immuneACCESS and retained in-frame rearrangements with V and J assigned. These tables miss some clones; where compared with another copy, unresolved V genes account for less than half of the shortfall, and the remainder is unexplained. In all, the sample holds fewer than 15,000 clones, and roughly four fifths of those were seen once. The top ten hold about 40% of the sample. Ends trimmed: V by 6 bases, J by 3 bases; bases unmatched to a gene: 4. The CDR3 has 14 amino acids, counting the end cysteine and phenylalanine. The entry retains the CDR3 DNA only, 42 bases that are in frame from base 1. CDR1 and CDR2 are read off the germline V gene as MDHEN and SYDVKM.

The trial excluded patients who had a history of autoimmune disease or who were on systemic immunosuppression. In every dose cohort, peripheral blood was drawn for TCR sequencing at baseline, cycle 4 day 1, and cycle 7 day 1. Samples came from an open-label, multicenter, first-in-human phase I dose-escalation trial of ivuxolimab. Adults with locally advanced or metastatic melanoma, renal cell, hepatocellular, or head and neck squamous cell carcinoma were enrolled in the trial. CD4+ and CD8+ T cells were sorted separately from peripheral blood before TCR sequencing. These data originate in a study of OX40 agonist ivuxolimab in advanced cancers. About the study as a whole: Ivuxolimab was a fully human IgG2 agonistic monoclonal antibody targeting the costimulatory receptor OX40 (CD134). The purpose of peripheral TCRbeta sequencing was to test whether ivuxolimab changed TCR sequence diversity and led to clonal T-cell expansion. Intravenous ivuxolimab was administered to patients every 2 weeks at six dose levels: 0.01, 0.1, 0.3, 1.5, 3 and 10 mg/kg. Prior anti-PD-1, anti-PD-L1 or anti-CTLA-4 therapy was permitted, and approximately 39% of dose-escalation patients had received checkpoint inhibitors. The paper describes the monotherapy dose-escalation part (N of about 52 patients) of the phase I trial of ivuxolimab. Of the approximately 50 dose-escalation patients, hepatocellular carcinoma was present in around 20, melanoma in around 15, renal cell carcinoma in 9 and head and neck cancer in 9. In the dose-escalation cohort, 82.7% of patients were male, and the mean age was approximately 55 years, with a range of about 23 to 90. Partial responses occurred in three dose-escalation patients: two with cutaneous melanoma and one with hepatocellular carcinoma.

Points the paper makes about the study in general: At doses from 0.1 to 3.0 mg/kg, clonal expansion was seen in both CD4+ and CD8+ blood T cells between baseline and week 6. The antigen specificity of the clonally expanded peripheral T cells was not determined. In partial responders in the 0.1-3.0 mg/kg groups, normalized peripheral clonal expansion was found to be among the lowest, especially among CD8+ T cells. After ivuxolimab, expanded clones were on average more numerous among CD8+ T cells than among CD4+ T cells. Low levels of normalized T-cell clonal expansion were also seen in some nonresponding patients.

Sequenced material: CD4+ or CD8+ T cells sorted from blood, taken in a trial of the OX40 agonist ivuxolimab. The sequence was obtained from an adult with an advanced solid tumor such as melanoma, head and neck, liver or kidney cancer. The chain links TRBV28 with TRBJ2-3; TRBD1 matches 9 bases in the middle. The CDR3 region reads CASRLDRGTDTQYF. The DNA sequence is as follows: TGTGCCAGCAGGTTGGACAGGGGAACAGATACGCAGTATTTT.